Sequencing of this T cell receptor (beta chain) was carried out in a study of T cells in Graves' hyperthyroidism and ophthalmopathy. Study overall: Initial diagnosis, before any treatment, was when peripheral blood was collected. Study-wide points: Most clonotypes that expanded in the thyroid above 0.001 also showed up in blood. Separation of ophthalmopathy from stable hyperthyroidism was achieved by a 13 V-J model.

The junction had 9 bases not matched to a gene; V was cut back by 5 bases and J by 5 bases. Per germline, CDR1 MNHEY and CDR2 SMNVEV (reference sequence). The CDR3 extends over 15 amino acids. Researchers amplified the TCR beta CDR3 regions from RNA transcripts. First-round RT-PCR of the TCR CDR3 relied on the HTBI primer set. Via MiXCR, TCRdb re-called the multiplex PCR reads, giving one row per CDR3 protein. The repertoire has about 370,000 distinct CDR3 sequences, 12% to 15% of them found once; the top ten carry around 20%. This clonotype has at least ten counts. What it binds is not known. The receptor comes from a woman in her sixties with Graves' ophthalmopathy. J is TRBJ2-5 and V is TRBV27; 9 bases are a match to TRBD1. The sequenced material came from blood. CDR3 residues: CASSQGTGPMETQYF. The CDR3 nucleotides read TGTGCCAGCAGTCAAGGGACAGGGCCTATGGAGACCCAGTACTTC.